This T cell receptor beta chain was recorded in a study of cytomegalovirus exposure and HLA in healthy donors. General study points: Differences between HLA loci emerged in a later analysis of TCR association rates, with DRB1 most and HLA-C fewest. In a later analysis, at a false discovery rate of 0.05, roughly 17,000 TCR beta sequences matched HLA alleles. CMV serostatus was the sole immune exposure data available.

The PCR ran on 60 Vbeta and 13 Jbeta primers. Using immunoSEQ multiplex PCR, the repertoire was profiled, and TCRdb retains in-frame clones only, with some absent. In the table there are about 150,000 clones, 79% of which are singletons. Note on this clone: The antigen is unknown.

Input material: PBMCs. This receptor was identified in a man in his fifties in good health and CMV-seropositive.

CDR3: CASSAIAYGYTF. In DNA form, the CDR3 reads TGTGCCAGCAGTGCCATAGCCTATGGCTACACCTTC. V is TRBV2 and J is TRBJ1-2; D ambiguous. CDR1 is SNHLY and CDR2 is FYNNEI in the germline V gene. Deletions cut 4 bases from V and 4 bases from J, with 7 bases between. The CDR3 sequence is 12 residues long.